A selection of T cell receptor beta chains follows, all from one sample in a study of blood T cells in healthy people across ages. TCRdb re-called the 5' RACE reads through MiXCR, storing one row per CDR3 protein. Of about 1 million distinct CDR3 sequences detected, approximately 25% appear once; the ten largest clones hold approximately 0.79%. This sample also belongs to another study, concerning T cells of mothers and their children.

Sequenced: blood. All receptors come from a girl between 2 and 10 years old in good health. CDR3s include the opening cysteine and the closing phenylalanine or tryptophan. D genes are given only for firm matches. The size of a clone is reported for some rows only, either as once, few or many, or as a class for expanded clones.

CDR3 DNA: TGTGCCAGCAGCAACCAGACAGGGGGTTACGAGCAGTACTTC
CDR3 protein: CASSNQTGGYEQYF
clone size: -
V gene: TRBV12-3/TRBV12-4
D gene: TRBD1
J gene: TRBJ2-7

CDR3 DNA: TGCAGCGTTGAAGATCGGTACACACTCGGCGCTGGAAACACCATATATTTT
CDR3 protein: CSVEDRYTLGAGNTIYF
clone size: few
V gene: TRBV29-1
D gene: -
J gene: TRBJ1-3

CDR3 DNA: TGTGCCAGCAGCTTAGAGGGGCCCGGGGGGGAGCAGTTCTTC
CDR3 protein: CASSLEGPGGEQFF
clone size: -
V gene: TRBV13
D gene: TRBD2
J gene: TRBJ2-1

CDR3 DNA: TGTGCCAGCAGCCTCCGGTGGGCAACAGATACGCAGTATTTT
CDR3 protein: CASSLRWATDTQYF
clone size: -
V gene: TRBV7-9
D gene: -
J gene: TRBJ2-3

CDR3 DNA: TGTGCCAGCAGCTTAAGACGGGAGATCTACGAGCAGTACTTC
CDR3 protein: CASSLRREIYEQYF
clone size: -
V gene: TRBV7-2
D gene: -
J gene: TRBJ2-7

CDR3 DNA: TGTGCCAGCAGCTGGGCAGGGCATGGCTACACCTTC
CDR3 protein: CASSWAGHGYTF
clone size: -
V gene: TRBV6-2/TRBV6-3
D gene: -
J gene: TRBJ1-2

CDR3 DNA: TGCGCCAGCAGCCAAGAGGGACATTCTCAGCCCCAGCATTTT
CDR3 protein: CASSQEGHSQPQHF
clone size: -
V gene: TRBV4-1
D gene: -
J gene: TRBJ1-5

CDR3 DNA: TGTGCCAGCAGTGAAAAGGGCCGTTGGGATGAGCAGTTCTTC
CDR3 protein: CASSEKGRWDEQFF
clone size: -
V gene: TRBV6-1
D gene: -
J gene: TRBJ2-1

CDR3 DNA: TGTGCCAGCACTCGGCGCGGTGGGCTCAATGAAAAACTGTTTTTT
CDR3 protein: CASTRRGGLNEKLFF
clone size: few
V gene: TRBV12-3/TRBV12-4
D gene: -
J gene: TRBJ1-4

CDR3 DNA: TGTGCCAGCAGTCCTTGGGGGGAGACCCAGTACTTC
CDR3 protein: CASSPWGETQYF
clone size: many
V gene: TRBV6-5
D gene: -
J gene: TRBJ2-5

CDR3 DNA: TGTGCCAGCAGCGTAGTTCCGCGGGAAGGGGATACGCAGTATTTT
CDR3 protein: CASSVVPREGDTQYF
clone size: -
V gene: TRBV9
D gene: -
J gene: TRBJ2-3

CDR3 DNA: TGTGCCAGCTCGCAACACCCATACAATGAGCAGTTCTTC
CDR3 protein: CASSQHPYNEQFF
clone size: few
V gene: TRBV18
D gene: -
J gene: TRBJ2-1

CDR3 DNA: TGTGCCAGCAGCTTAACCGTTAACGTTGCTCCGGGTGAGCAGTTCTTC
CDR3 protein: CASSLTVNVAPGEQFF
clone size: -
V gene: TRBV7-3
D gene: -
J gene: TRBJ2-1

CDR3 DNA: TGTGCCAGCAGTTATACCGCGATACAGGAATACACTGAAGCTTTCTTT
CDR3 protein: CASSYTAIQEYTEAFF
clone size: -
V gene: TRBV6-2/TRBV6-3
D gene: -
J gene: TRBJ1-1

CDR3 DNA: TGTGCCAGCAGTGAATATGGGTCAGGGGGGGAAGCTTTCTTT
CDR3 protein: CASSEYGSGGEAFF
clone size: -
V gene: TRBV25-1
D gene: TRBD1
J gene: TRBJ1-1

CDR3 DNA: TGCAGCGTTGTTACGGCCCTACTGGCGACTGAAGCTTTCTTT
CDR3 protein: CSVVTALLATEAFF
clone size: few
V gene: TRBV29-1
D gene: -
J gene: TRBJ1-1

CDR3 DNA: TGTGCCAGCAGCGCCTCCCACACGGGGGGAGACCCCTACGAGCAGTACTTC
CDR3 protein: CASSASHTGGDPYEQYF
clone size: -
V gene: TRBV9
D gene: TRBD2
J gene: TRBJ2-7